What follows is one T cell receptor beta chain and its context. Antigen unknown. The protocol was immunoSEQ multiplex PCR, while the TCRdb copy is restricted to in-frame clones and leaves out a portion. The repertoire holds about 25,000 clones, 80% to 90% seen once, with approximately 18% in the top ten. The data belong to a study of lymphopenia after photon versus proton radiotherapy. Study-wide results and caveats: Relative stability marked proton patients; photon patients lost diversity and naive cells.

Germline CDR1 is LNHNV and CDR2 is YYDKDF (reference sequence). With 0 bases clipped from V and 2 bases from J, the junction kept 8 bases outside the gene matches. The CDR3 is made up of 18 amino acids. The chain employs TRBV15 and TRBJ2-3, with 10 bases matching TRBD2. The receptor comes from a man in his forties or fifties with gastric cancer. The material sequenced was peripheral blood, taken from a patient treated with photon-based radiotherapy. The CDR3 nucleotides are TGTGCCACCAGCAGAGATTTTAGCGGGGGGACCAACACAGATACGCAGTATTTT. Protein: CATSRDFSGGTNTDTQYF.